This TCR beta chain was identified in a study of OX40 agonist ivuxolimab in advanced cancers. A note on this clone: Its antigen is still unknown.

Sequencing was performed with immunoSEQ multiplex PCR; in TCRdb, only in-frame clones are kept and a portion is missing. This sample has just over 20,000 clones, with around 80% found just once. Trimming cost V 5 bases and J 1 base; bases outside gene matches: 4. Germline V gives CDR1 SGHTA, CDR2 FQGNSA. The CDR3 covers 15 residues. General study points: CD8+ T cells were the subset that, on average, had more expanded clones than CD4+. At 0.1 to 3.0 mg/kg, clonal expansion of CD4+ and CD8+ blood T cells had occurred by week 6.

The chain combines TRBV7-2 with TRBJ1-5, with 8 bases identical to TRBD1. Sequencing was performed on CD4+ or CD8+ T cells sorted from blood, taken in a trial of the OX40 agonist ivuxolimab. This TCR was recovered from an adult with an advanced solid tumor such as melanoma, head and neck, liver or kidney cancer. This CDR3 reads CASSPRTGSNQPQHF. As DNA, the CDR3 is TGTGCCAGCAGCCCTCGGACAGGGAGCAATCAGCCCCAGCATTTT.